This passage covers 15 T cell receptor beta chains from one sample sequenced in a study of T and B cells in COVID-19 patients (dated by TCRdb to the early 2020s). TRB repertoires were amplified from approximately 250-500 ng of genomic DNA extracted from blood. Sequencer: Illumina MiSeq. TRB rearrangements were amplified by multiplex PCR with BIOMED2 TRB-A/B primer pools. TCRdb cleaned the public reads at Q25 with fastp, built clones with MiXCR and kept in-frame beta chains. Under each unique CDR3 protein, matching rows form one entry showing the most common genes and DNA. The table for this sample lists more than 9,500 distinct CDR3 sequences; around 30% of them were counted only once. Together, the top ten hold around 28% of the sample. What was sequenced was blood. Receptor source: a human donor who had recovered from COVID-19.

This clonotype was picked up one time. The junction and the germline gene differ at one end; a read error may be behind it. The chain links TRBV7-7 to TRBJ2-1; 9 nucleotides line up with TRBD2. The CDR3 consists of 14 residues. Germline V lookup: CDR1 SSHAT, CDR2 FNYEAQ (reference sequence). CDR3 nucleotide sequence: TGTGCTAGCAGCCTTTCTAGCGGGACTAATGAGCAGTTCTTC. Amino acids: CASSLSSGTNEQFF.

This chain joins TRBV6-5 and TRBJ1-1; D ambiguous. The CDR3 is 12 amino acids. Germline CDR1 and CDR2: MNHEY and SVGAGI. V was trimmed by 6 bases and J by 8 bases, leaving 13 bases between them. The CDR3 sequence: CASSHGLKEAFF. The CDR3 DNA reads as TGTGCCAGCAGCCATGGACTGAAAGAAGCTTTCTTT.

This sequence joins TRBV19 and TRBJ2-2; 16 bases map to TRBD2. CDR1 is LNHDA and CDR2 is SQIVND in the germline V gene (reference sequence). Losses at the gene ends were 8 bases for V and 1 base for J; bases not matched to a gene: 10. The CDR3 has 19 amino acids. The CDR3 DNA sequence: TGTGCCAGTCTGGTTGGGACTAGCGGGAGGGTAAAGAACACCGGGGAGCTGTTTTTT. Its translation: CASLVGTSGRVKNTGELFF.

The CDR3: CATSDLRGNRELFF. For the CDR3, the DNA is TGTGCCACCAGTGATTTGCGAGGGAACAGGGAGCTGTTTTTT. The rearrangement links TRBV24-1 to TRBJ2-2; weak D call: TRBD2 (5 bases). This CDR3 has 14 residues. CDR1 is KGHDR, CDR2 SFDVKD, per germline. Trimming pared 0 bases from V and 9 bases from J, leaving 10 bases between.

In its sample, this clonotype is medium-sized. The chain is built from TRBV19 and TRBJ2-5, with TRBD2 matching 7 bases. The trim removed 5 bases at V and 6 bases at J, leaving 12 bases unmatched. There are 15 residues in the CDR3. From germline, CDR1 is LNHDA and CDR2 SQIVND (reference sequence). The CDR3 region is CASSAGGGGRKTQYF. CDR3 nucleotide sequence: TGTGCCAGTAGTGCTGGTGGGGGGGGTCGGAAGACCCAGTACTTC. The whole variable domain, filled in from reference TRBV19 and TRBJ2-5, reads DGGITQSPKYLFRKEGQNVTLSCEQNLNHDAMYWYRQDPGQGLRLIYYSQIVNDFQKGDIAEGYSVSREKKESFPLTVTSAQKNPTAFYLCASSAGGGGRKTQYFGPGTRLLVL.

The chain employs TRBV5-4 and TRBJ2-7, with TRBD2 matching 7 bases. The CDR3 has 15 residues. The germline CDR1 and CDR2 sequences are SGHNT and YYREEE (reference sequence). Trimming at V came to 2 bases and at J to 0 bases, leaving 5 bases not matched to a gene. The DNA for the CDR3 is TGTGCCAGCAGCTTCACAGCGGGGTACTCCTACGAGCAGTACTTC. This sequence encodes CASSFTAGYSYEQYF.

This clonotype was found a few times. The gene calls are TRBV6-5 and TRBJ2-3; 14 nucleotides line up with TRBD2. The CDR3 is made up of 16 amino acids. V lost 2 bases to trimming and J lost 5 bases; unmatched junction nucleotides: 3. CDR1 is MNHEY, CDR2 SVGAGI, per germline. The CDR3 sequence is CASSYGTSGSLDTQYF. The CDR3 nucleotides are TGTGCCAGCAGTTACGGGACTAGCGGGAGTTTAGATACGCAGTATTTT.

This clonotype rates as medium-sized. V usage is TRBV30 and J usage is TRBJ2-1; weak D call: TRBD2 (5 bases). CDR1 and CDR2 (germline): GTSNPN, SVGIG (reference sequence). Trimming shortened V by 6 bases and J by 6 bases, and 12 bases separated the two germline ends. The CDR3 loop spans 12 amino acids. The CDR3 DNA is TGTGCCTGCTCCAGGCGGGTCAATGAGCAGTTCTTC. Encoded protein: CACSRRVNEQFF.

Notes on this clonotype: This sequence may be a read error, since a much larger clone differs from it by one base. The chain links TRBV27 to TRBJ1-6; D possibly corresponds to TRBD1 (5 bases). The germline gives CDR1 MNHEY, CDR2 SMNVEV (reference sequence). The CDR3 is 14 amino acids. Here the CDR3 DNA reads TGTGCCAGCAGCCTGGGGCAGAAAAATTCACCCTTCCACTTT. As protein: CASSLGQKNSPFHF.

The CDR3 is CAAVSPINYGYTF. CDR3 nucleotides: TGTGCCGCGGTTTCCCCGATTAACTATGGCTACACCTTC. The chain joins TRBV19 to TRBJ1-2; no clear D. The CDR3 is 13 residues long. The V and J ends lost 11 bases and 1 base respectively, with 14 bases between them. Germline V gene sequence: CDR1 LNHDA, CDR2 SQIVND (reference sequence).

This clonotype is medium-sized within its sample. CDR3 bases: TGTGCCAGCATGGGAGAGGGATACGAGCAGTACGTC. Protein sequence: CASMGEGYEQYV. The gene calls are TRBV6-1 and TRBJ2-7; weak D call: TRBD2 (5 bases). The ends were cut back, 7 bases at V and 4 bases at J, with 11 bases in the middle. CDR3 size: 12 residues. Germline V CDR1 and CDR2: MNHNS, SASEGT.

This sequence joins TRBV15 and TRBJ1-4; 7 bases align to TRBD1. The CDR3 is 15 amino acids. Trimming at V came to 1 base and at J to 3 bases, leaving 2 bases not matched to a gene. The germline V gene encodes CDR1 LNHNV and CDR2 YYDKDF (reference sequence). CDR3 in amino acids: CATSRAGQANEKLFF. The DNA for the CDR3 is TGTGCCACCAGCAGAGCTGGACAGGCTAATGAAAAACTGTTTTTT.

The chain couples TRBV7-6 to TRBJ2-1, with D maybe TRBD2 (7 bases). The CDR3 totals 18 residues. The V end lost 5 bases, the J end lost 2 bases, and 22 bases lay between the germline ends. CDR1 SGHVS and CDR2 FNYEAQ come from the germline V gene. The CDR3 here is CASSAVRGGQPTYNEQFF. The CDR3 nucleotides are TGTGCCAGCAGCGCCGTTAGGGGGGGCCAACCGACCTACAATGAGCAGTTCTTC.

In this sample, this clonotype turned up a few times. The chain combines TRBV5-1 with TRBJ2-5, with D hard to call. This CDR3 is built from 16 residues. V was clipped by 0 bases and J by 5 bases, with 17 bases between them. Germline CDR1 is SGHRS and CDR2 is YFSETQ. This chain's CDR3 is CASSLAGPPESETQYF. The CDR3 DNA reads as TGCGCCAGCAGCTTGGCCGGACCCCCTGAGTCCGAGACCCAGTACTTC.

In its sample, this clonotype ranks as medium-sized. The chain carries TRBV19 and TRBJ2-7; TRBD1 matches 7 bases. The CDR3 length is 14 residues. The germline CDR1 and CDR2 sequences are LNHDA and SQIVND (reference sequence). The J segment lost 0 bases and the V segment lost 4 bases, leaving 3 bases of the junction unmatched. The CDR3 bases are TGTGCCAGTAGTAGGGACAGTGCCTCCTACGAGCAGTACTTC. Its translation is CASSRDSASYEQYF.